What follows is one TCR beta chain and its context. The data were taken from a study of long-term antiretroviral therapy in people with HIV. Among participants with HIV, every one received treatment in the United States. Version v3.0 of the immunoSEQ assay ran at survey level. Data came from immunoSEQ multiplex PCR; TCRdb stores just in-frame clones and leaves some out. The sample lists roughly 40,000 clones, approximately 85% occurring once. The V end lost 10 bases, the J end lost 0 bases, and 15 bases lay between the germline ends. This CDR3 comprises 14 residues. CDR1 is SGHDN, CDR2 FVKESK, per germline.

This chain links TRBV14 with TRBJ1-1, with unresolved D. This clonotype was obtained from a woman aged 50 to 65 with HIV. The specimen was unsorted PBMCs, collected 3.1 years after starting antiretroviral therapy. The CDR3 is CAILKGPMNTEAFF. As DNA, the CDR3 is TGTGCCATTCTCAAGGGCCCGATGAACACTGAAGCTTTCTTT.